The count of the clone carrying this T cell receptor (beta chain) is one. Its antigen is still unknown. This specimen comes from a study of cytomegalovirus exposure and HLA in healthy donors. Study-wide points: Later analysis suggested links between common viral pathogens and several top significant clusters. Only CMV serostatus was available as immune exposure information.

This CDR3 contains 11 residues. Between the trimmed V and J ends, which lost 8 bases and 6 bases, there was a span of 14 bases. Germline CDR1 reads GTSNPN; CDR2 reads SVGIG (reference sequence). The PCR contained 60 Vbeta and 13 Jbeta primers. Sequencing used immunoSEQ multiplex PCR; TCRdb keeps in-frame clones, though not all of them. The table records approximately 100,000 clones, 65% to 80% of them present only once. This clonotype was sampled from a man between 60 and 70 years old in good health and CMV-seropositive. V and J are TRBV30 and TRBJ2-7; perhaps TRBD2 as D (6 bases). The sample comprised PBMCs. CDR3 amino acids: CAGTGGVEQYF. CDR3 sequence (DNA): TGTGCCGGTACCGGAGGGGTCGAGCAGTACTTC.